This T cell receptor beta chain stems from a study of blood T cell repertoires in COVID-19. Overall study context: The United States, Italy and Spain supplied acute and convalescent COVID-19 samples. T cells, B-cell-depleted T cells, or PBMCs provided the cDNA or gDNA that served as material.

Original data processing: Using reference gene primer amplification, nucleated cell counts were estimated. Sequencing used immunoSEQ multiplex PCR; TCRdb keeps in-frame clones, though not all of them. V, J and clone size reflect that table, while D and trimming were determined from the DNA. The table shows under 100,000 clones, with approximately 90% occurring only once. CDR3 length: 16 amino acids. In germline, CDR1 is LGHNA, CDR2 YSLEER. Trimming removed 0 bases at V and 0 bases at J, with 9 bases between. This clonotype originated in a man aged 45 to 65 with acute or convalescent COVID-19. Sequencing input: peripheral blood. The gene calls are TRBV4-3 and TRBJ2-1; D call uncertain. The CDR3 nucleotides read TGCGCCAGCAGCCAAGATGACTGGAGCTCCTACAATGAGCAGTTCTTC. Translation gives CASSQDDWSSYNEQFF.